The 28 T cell receptor beta chains below were found in one sample sequenced in a study of CD8 T cells in Susac syndrome. The RNA input was roughly 0.45 to 1 ug, and it was reverse transcribed with random hexamers. TCRdb recomputed calls from the immunoSEQ multiplex PCR reads with MiXCR, one row per CDR3 protein. This table has about 200,000 distinct CDR3 sequences, 95% appearing once. Source material: CD4+ T cells from PBMCs. All receptors derive from a human donor with multiple sclerosis.

V gene TRBV30 combines with J gene TRBJ2-1; no reliable D call. The CDR3 consists of 19 residues. Germline V CDR1 and CDR2: GTSNPN, SVGIG (reference sequence). Trimming pared 2 bases from V and 1 base from J, leaving 24 bases between. Here the CDR3 reads CAWSRSTQRWLPSYNEQFF. CDR3 DNA sequence: TGTGCCTGGAGTAGGTCCACTCAAAGGTGGTTGCCATCCTACAATGAGCAGTTCTTC.

The chain uses TRBV4-3 and TRBJ2-3, with D perhaps TRBD2 (7 bases). V shed 3 bases and J shed 4 bases, with 17 bases lying between them. Germline CDR1 LGHNA, CDR2 YSLEER. This CDR3 is built from 16 residues. CDR3 DNA: TGCGCCAGCAGCCAGGGGAGGGGGGGGCTTCCAGATACGCAGTATTTT. Translated: CASSQGRGGLPDTQYF.

The rearrangement links TRBV20-1 to TRBJ1-4; 7 positions agree with TRBD1. The CDR3 is 12 amino acids. Germline-derived CDR1 and CDR2 are DFQATT and SNEGSKA (reference sequence). With V trimmed by 7 bases and J by 7 bases, 6 bases remained unmatched. In DNA, the CDR3 is TGCAGTGGGGACAGCAGGGGTGAAAAACTGTTTTTT. Translating gives CSGDSRGEKLFF.

This clonotype was detected once. This chain uses TRBV7-2 with TRBJ2-5; D uncertain. The CDR3 extends over 14 amino acids. V shed 5 bases and J shed 3 bases, with 13 bases lying between them. The V gene's germline CDR1 is SGHTA and CDR2 FQGNSA. The CDR3: CASSLGILKETQYF. In nucleotides, the CDR3 is TGTGCCAGCAGCCTTGGGATTCTAAAAGAGACCCAGTACTTC.

This chain uses TRBV29-1 with TRBJ2-7; TRBD1 is a possible D gene (5 bases). Germline V CDR1 and CDR2: SQVTM, ANQGSEA. V dropped 8 bases and J dropped 2 bases, with 13 bases sitting between them. The CDR3 consists of 12 residues. The CDR3 loop is CSPPQGTYEQYF. In DNA, the CDR3 is TGCAGCCCCCCCCAGGGAACCTACGAGCAGTACTTC.

The chain carries TRBV20-1 and TRBJ2-7, with D hard to call. Germline V lookup: CDR1 DFQATT, CDR2 SNEGSKA (reference sequence). The CDR3 spans 12 residues. This CDR3 reads CSRAPIPYEQYF. The CDR3 DNA reads TGCAGCCGGGCACCCATTCCCTACGAGCAGTACTTC.

This clonotype was detected once. This CDR3 reads CASSPQGTFNYGYTF. The CDR3 DNA follows: TGTGCCAGCAGTCCACAGGGAACTTTTAACTATGGCTACACCTTC. This sequence joins TRBV5-7 and TRBJ1-2; TRBD1 might be the D (6 bases). TRBV5-7 is identified as an open reading frame with a role that is uncertain. Trimming removed 5 bases from V and 1 base from J, with 15 bases in between. CDR3 length equals 15 residues.

V gene TRBV2 combines with J gene TRBJ1-2, with TRBD1 identical over 8 bases. Trimming at V came to 6 bases and at J to 8 bases, leaving 8 bases not matched to a gene. The CDR3 sequence is 13 residues long. Germline loops: CDR1 SNHLY, CDR2 FYNNEI. The CDR3 protein is CASSEDRASGYTF. CDR3 DNA: TGTGCCAGCAGCGAGGACAGGGCGTCCGGCTACACCTTC. Filled out from reference TRBV2 and TRBJ1-2, the complete variable domain reads EPEVTQTPSHQVTQMGQEVILRCVPISNHLYFYWYRQILGQKVEFLVSFYNNEISEKSEIFDDQFSVERPDGSNFTLKIRSTKLEDSAMYFCASSEDRASGYTFGSGTRLTVV.

The V gene is TRBV25-1, the J gene TRBJ1-1; weak D call: TRBD1 (5 bases). The CDR3 length is 13 residues. Trimming left V 5 bases short and J 1 base short, with 8 bases between. Germline CDR1 reads MGHDK; CDR2 reads SYGVNS. The CDR3 region is CASSWDGNTEAFF. Here the CDR3 DNA reads TGTGCCAGCAGTTGGGACGGGAACACTGAAGCTTTCTTT.

This clonotype has just one count. The chain joins TRBV20-1 to TRBJ2-1; the match to TRBD2 covers 9 bases. Germline assignment: CDR1 DFQATT and CDR2 SNEGSKA (reference sequence). V dropped 6 bases and J dropped 6; count of bases not matched to a gene: 21. This CDR3 region has 18 residues. Here the CDR3 reads CSAALGGGGLRVGNEQFF. CDR3 sequence (DNA): TGCAGTGCCGCCTTAGGCGGGGGGGGCCTCAGGGTCGGCAATGAGCAGTTCTTC.

The genes are TRBV20-1 and TRBJ1-5; 8 bases fit TRBD1. The V gene end was trimmed by 3 bases and the J gene end by 9 bases; junction bases not matched to a gene: 7. The CDR3 spans 13 residues. Germline-derived CDR1 and CDR2 are DFQATT and SNEGSKA (reference sequence). The CDR3 DNA sequence: TGCAGTGCTAGTCAGGGACAGGCTCGGCCCCAGCATTTT. This translates into CSASQGQARPQHF.

The chain has TRBV12-5 and TRBJ1-1; no definite D call. Deletions cut 0 bases from V and 5 bases from J, with 10 bases between. CDR1 and CDR2 (germline): LGHNT, FRNRAP. This CDR3 spans 14 amino acids. The CDR3 loop is CASGLVTGPTEAFF. CDR3 coding DNA: TGTGCTAGTGGTTTGGTCACGGGCCCGACTGAAGCTTTCTTT.

This chain connects TRBV19 to TRBJ2-1; D perhaps matches TRBD2 (5 bases). From germline, CDR1 is LNHDA and CDR2 SQIVND (reference sequence). Trimming took off 3 bases at V and 0 bases at J, with 9 bases between the two ends. The CDR3 is 15 amino acids. The CDR3 is CASSMRRSSYNEQFF. In DNA form, the CDR3 reads TGTGCCAGTAGTATGAGGAGGAGCTCCTACAATGAGCAGTTCTTC.

The CDR3 sequence is CASSQVLTDTQYF. CDR3 bases: TGTGCCAGCAGCCAAGTCTTAACAGATACGCAGTATTTT. The chain employs TRBV3-1 and TRBJ2-3, with D unresolved. Trimming left V 1 base short and J 3 bases short, with 5 bases between. The germline CDR1 and CDR2 sequences are LGHDT and YNNKEL (reference sequence). The CDR3 is made up of 13 amino acids.

The genes are TRBV6-1 and TRBJ1-2, with no clear D. The CDR3 runs to 13 residues. Germline-derived CDR1 and CDR2 are MNHNS and SASEGT. V gave up 2 bases and J gave up 5 bases, with 9 bases separating them. The CDR3 nucleotides read TGTGCCAGCAGTGAATTCAATCGGTATGGCTACACCTTC. This gives the protein CASSEFNRYGYTF.

CDR3 sequence reads: CASSMAGRREGYTF. Here the CDR3 DNA reads TGTGCCAGCAGTATGGCAGGGAGGAGGGAAGGCTACACCTTC. The chain employs TRBV27 and TRBJ1-2, with a possible D match to TRBD1 (5 bases). The ends were cut back, 5 bases at V and 8 bases at J, with 18 bases in the middle. This CDR3 region has 14 residues. The germline CDR1 and CDR2 sequences are MNHEY and SMNVEV (reference sequence).

The chain employs TRBV7-3 and TRBJ2-5; the match to TRBD2 covers 8 bases. Trimming took 5 bases from V and 2 from J; bases not matched to a gene: 13. CDR1 and CDR2 (germline): SGHTA, FQGTGA. The CDR3 is 17 amino acids. This CDR3 is CASSQGPAASGQETQYF. The CDR3 DNA is TGTGCCAGCAGCCAGGGACCCGCGGCTAGCGGGCAAGAGACCCAGTACTTC.

The V gene is TRBV12-3 or TRBV12-4, the J gene TRBJ2-7; 8 nucleotides line up with TRBD2. Trimming at V came to 3 bases and at J to 1 base, leaving 11 bases not matched to a gene. The CDR3 length is 17 residues. CDR3: CASSFAAGEGGSYEQYF. The CDR3 DNA reads TGTGCCAGCAGTTTCGCAGCGGGGGAAGGAGGGTCCTACGAGCAGTACTTC.

The DNA of the CDR3 is TGTGCCAGCAGCGGCAGGAGCTCCTATAATTCACCCCTCCACTTT. Translating it yields CASSGRSSYNSPLHF. The chain uses TRBV9 and TRBJ1-6; no definite D call. The CDR3 extends over 15 amino acids. V was trimmed by 3 bases and J by 0 bases, leaving 7 bases between them. Germline assignment: CDR1 SGDLS and CDR2 YYNGEE.

This sequence joins TRBV12-3 or TRBV12-4 and TRBJ2-5; possible D gene TRBD1, 6 bases. V lost 5 bases, J lost 5 bases, and 18 bases lay in between. The CDR3 totals 15 residues. The CDR3 region is CASSPPGTPGETQYF. The CDR3 nucleotides are TGTGCCAGCAGTCCGCCGGGGACACCTGGGGAGACCCAGTACTTC.

The chain uses TRBV3-1 and TRBJ1-1; the D is unclear. This CDR3 region has 13 residues. Germline assignment: CDR1 LGHDT and CDR2 YNNKEL (reference sequence). The V and J ends lost 1 base and 5 bases respectively, with 8 bases between them. The CDR3 protein is CASSQVHGTEAFF. Here the CDR3 DNA reads TGTGCCAGCAGCCAAGTACACGGGACTGAAGCTTTCTTT.

The gene calls are TRBV25-1 and TRBJ1-2; 12 bases are shared with TRBD1. V lost 3 bases, J lost 7 bases, and 6 bases stayed unmatched. Germline V CDR1 and CDR2: MGHDK, SYGVNS. The CDR3 loop spans 15 amino acids. In DNA, the CDR3 is TGTGCCAGCAGTGACCCCGGGACAGGGGGCGGTGGCTACACCTTC. Protein: CASSDPGTGGGGYTF.

J is TRBJ2-3 and V is TRBV29-1; D could derive from TRBD1 or TRBD2 (6 bases each). CDR3 length: 16 amino acids. V was pared by 3 bases and J by 3 bases, with 19 bases between. CDR1 and CDR2 (germline): SQVTM, ANQGSEA. CDR3 nucleotides: TGCAGCGTTGAGGACAGTACGGGGGCTATAACAGATACGCAGTATTTT. Amino acid sequence: CSVEDSTGAITDTQYF.

The genes are TRBV6-5 and TRBJ1-3, with a tentative D call TRBD1 (6 bases). The CDR3 totals 13 residues. Per germline, CDR1 MNHEY and CDR2 SVGAGI. Trimming pared 11 bases from V and 2 bases from J, leaving 13 bases between. The CDR3 DNA follows: TGTGCCGCGATGGGGGCGGCTGGAAACACCATATATTTT. It translates to CAAMGAAGNTIYF.

The chain links TRBV30 to TRBJ2-5, with D unresolved. CDR3 length: 14 amino acids. The germline V gene has CDR1 GTSNPN and CDR2 SVGIG (reference sequence). V lost 1 base to trimming and J lost 2 bases, with 11 bases between them. Here the CDR3 reads CAWSADWVQETQYF. The CDR3, as DNA: TGTGCCTGGAGTGCAGACTGGGTACAAGAGACCCAGTACTTC.

This clonotype appeared once. V and J are TRBV7-9 and TRBJ2-1, with 11 positions matching TRBD1. The CDR3 totals 17 residues. Germline V gene data show CDR1 as SEHNR and CDR2 as FQNEAQ (reference sequence). The ends lost 2 bases at V and 5 bases at J; junction bases unmatched: 8. The CDR3 reads CASSLRPPGQGDNEQFF. CDR3 sequence (DNA): TGTGCCAGCAGCTTACGGCCCCCGGGACAGGGGGACAATGAGCAGTTCTTC. The full variable domain, in which reference TRBV7-9 and TRBJ2-1 provide the parts outside the CDR3, is DTGVSQNPRHKITKRGQNVTFRCDPISEHNRLYWYRQTLGQGPEFLTYFQNEAQLEKSRLLSDRFSAERPKGSFSTLEIQRTEQGDSAMYLCASSLRPPGQGDNEQFFGPGTRLTVL.

The genes are TRBV24-1 and TRBJ1-6; D unresolved. This CDR3 has 12 amino acids. CDR1 is KGHDR, CDR2 SFDVKD, per germline. V was pared by 5 bases and J by 11 bases, with 9 bases between. Written as DNA, the CDR3 is TGTGCCACCAGTGTGGGGTTGCCACCCCTCCACTTT. The encoded protein is CATSVGLPPLHF.

This rearrangement joins TRBV30 to TRBJ2-2; D not resolved. V was clipped by 4 bases and J by 1 base, with 7 bases between them. The CDR3 runs 13 residues. Germline lookup yields CDR1 GTSNPN and CDR2 SVGIG (reference sequence). The CDR3: CAWNPGNTGELFF. CDR3 sequence (DNA): TGTGCCTGGAATCCCGGGAACACCGGGGAGCTGTTTTTT.